This entry features one T cell receptor beta chain sequence. Using immunoSEQ multiplex PCR, the repertoire was profiled, and TCRdb retains in-frame clones only, with some absent. The sample holds around 290,000 clones; approximately 92% are singletons and the top ten take 1% to 1.3%. Looked up from germline, CDR1 is SEHNR and CDR2 is FQNEAQ (reference sequence). Trimming took 3 bases from V and 6 from J; bases not matched to a gene: 10. The CDR3 has 15 amino acids. This entry belongs to a study of blood T cell repertoires in COVID-19. For the study at large: PBMCs, B-cell-depleted T cells, or T cells provided the cDNA or gDNA that made up the material.

Participants, roughly 18 to 100 years old, spanned 24 US areas. Cohort assignment relied on participant-reported clinical history. Donors in Cohort 3 who had recovered were those with two negative PCRs, healthcare professional clearance, or resolution of their symptoms. The sample comprised PBMCs or T cells enriched from blood (not recorded which). This clonotype was sampled from a woman aged 25 to 45 who had recovered from COVID-19. The chain carries TRBV7-9 and TRBJ2-7, with 8 bases matching TRBD2. Written as DNA, the CDR3 is TGTGCCAGCAGCTTCCCGGGACTAGATATGTCCGAGCAGTACTTC. Protein sequence: CASSFPGLDMSEQYF.